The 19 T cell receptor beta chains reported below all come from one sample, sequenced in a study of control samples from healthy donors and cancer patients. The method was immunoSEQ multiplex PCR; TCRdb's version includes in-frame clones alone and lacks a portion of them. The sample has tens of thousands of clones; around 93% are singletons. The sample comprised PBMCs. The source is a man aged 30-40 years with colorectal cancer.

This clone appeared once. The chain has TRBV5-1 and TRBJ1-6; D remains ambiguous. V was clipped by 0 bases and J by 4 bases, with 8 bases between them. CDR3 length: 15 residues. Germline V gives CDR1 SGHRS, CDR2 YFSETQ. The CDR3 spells CASSLEYEYNSPLHF. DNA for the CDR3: TGCGCCAGCAGCTTGGAATACGAGTATAATTCACCCCTCCACTTT.

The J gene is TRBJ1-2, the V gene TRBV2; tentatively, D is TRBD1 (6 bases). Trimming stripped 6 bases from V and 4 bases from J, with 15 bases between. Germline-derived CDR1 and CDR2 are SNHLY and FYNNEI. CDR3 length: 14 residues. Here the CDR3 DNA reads TGTGCCAGCAGGGAAACTACGGACAGCTATGGCTACACCTTC. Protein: CASRETTDSYGYTF. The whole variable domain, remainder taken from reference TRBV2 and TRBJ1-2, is EPEVTQTPSHQVTQMGQEVILRCVPISNHLYFYWYRQILGQKVEFLVSFYNNEISEKSEIFDDQFSVERPDGSNFTLKIRSTKLEDSAMYFCASRETTDSYGYTFGSGTRLTVV.

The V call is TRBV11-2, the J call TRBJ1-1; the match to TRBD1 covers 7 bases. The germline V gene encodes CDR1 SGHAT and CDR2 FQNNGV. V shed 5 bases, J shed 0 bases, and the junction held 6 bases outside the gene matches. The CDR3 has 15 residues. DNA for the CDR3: TGTGCCAGCAGCGCCAGGGGGAGCTTGAACACTGAAGCTTTCTTT. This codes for CASSARGSLNTEAFF.

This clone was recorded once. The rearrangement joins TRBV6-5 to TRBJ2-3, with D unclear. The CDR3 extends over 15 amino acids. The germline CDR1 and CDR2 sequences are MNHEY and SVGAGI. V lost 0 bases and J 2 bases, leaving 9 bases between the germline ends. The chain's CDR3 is CASSYSFRNTDTQYF. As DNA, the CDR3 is TGTGCCAGCAGTTACTCTTTTAGGAACACAGATACGCAGTATTTT.

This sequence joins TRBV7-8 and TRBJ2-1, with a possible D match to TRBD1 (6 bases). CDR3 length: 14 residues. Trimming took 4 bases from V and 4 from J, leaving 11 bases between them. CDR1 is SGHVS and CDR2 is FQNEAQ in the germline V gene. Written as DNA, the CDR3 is TGTGCCAGCAGCTCAGGGGCTCATTACAATGAGCAGTTCTTC. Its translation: CASSSGAHYNEQFF. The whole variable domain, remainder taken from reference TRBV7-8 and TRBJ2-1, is GAGVSQSPRYKVAKRGQDVALRCDPISGHVSLFWYQQALGQGPEFLTYFQNEAQLDKSGLPSDRFFAERPEGSVSTLKIQRTQQEDSAVYLCASSSGAHYNEQFFGPGTRLTVL.

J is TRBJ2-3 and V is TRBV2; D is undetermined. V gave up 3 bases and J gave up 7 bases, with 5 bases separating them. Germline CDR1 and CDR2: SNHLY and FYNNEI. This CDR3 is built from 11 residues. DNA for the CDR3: TGTGCCAGCAGTGACGACCATACGCAGTATTTT. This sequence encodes CASSDDHTQYF.

The CDR3 loop reads CAWSVRDVQPQHF. The CDR3 nucleotides read TGTGCCTGGAGTGTCAGGGACGTTCAGCCCCAGCATTTT. V and J are TRBV30 and TRBJ1-5; D might be TRBD1 (5 bases). CDR1 is GTSNPN and CDR2 is SVGIG in the germline V gene (reference sequence). The V and J ends lost 0 bases and 6 bases respectively, with 9 bases between them. The CDR3 runs to 13 residues.

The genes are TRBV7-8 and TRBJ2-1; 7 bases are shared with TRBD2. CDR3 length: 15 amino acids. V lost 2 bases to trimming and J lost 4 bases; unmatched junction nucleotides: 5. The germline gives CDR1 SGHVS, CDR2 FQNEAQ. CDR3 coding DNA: TGTGCCAGCAGCTTATCCCGGACTAGATACAATGAGCAGTTCTTC. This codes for CASSLSRTRYNEQFF.

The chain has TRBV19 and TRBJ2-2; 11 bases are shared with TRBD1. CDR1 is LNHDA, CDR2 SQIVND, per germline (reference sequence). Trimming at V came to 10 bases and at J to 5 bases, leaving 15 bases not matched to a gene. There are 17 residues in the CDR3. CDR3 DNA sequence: TGTGCCACCAAGAAGTGGACAGGGGGCGATAGAACCGGGGAGCTGTTTTTT. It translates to CATKKWTGGDRTGELFF.

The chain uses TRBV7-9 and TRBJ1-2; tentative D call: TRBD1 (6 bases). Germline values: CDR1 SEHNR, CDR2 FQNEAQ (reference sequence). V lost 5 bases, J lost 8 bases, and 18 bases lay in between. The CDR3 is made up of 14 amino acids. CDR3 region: CASSQPGGGEGYTF. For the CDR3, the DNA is TGTGCCAGCAGCCAACCCGGGGGGGGCGAAGGCTACACCTTC.

This chain's CDR3 is CASSLGTFYEQFF. The CDR3 region has the DNA TGCGCCAGCAGCTTGGGGACGTTTTATGAGCAGTTCTTC. The rearrangement joins TRBV5-1 to TRBJ2-1; no definite D call. The CDR3 has 13 amino acids. The V gene lost 0 bases and the J gene lost 8 bases, with 9 bases spanning the gap. Germline CDR1 and CDR2: SGHRS and YFSETQ.

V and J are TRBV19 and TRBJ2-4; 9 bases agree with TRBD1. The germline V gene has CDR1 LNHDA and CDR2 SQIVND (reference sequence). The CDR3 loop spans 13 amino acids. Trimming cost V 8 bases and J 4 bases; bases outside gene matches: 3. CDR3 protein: CASSGTGKNIQYF. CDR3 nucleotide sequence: TGTGCCAGTTCGGGGACAGGGAAAAACATTCAGTACTTC.

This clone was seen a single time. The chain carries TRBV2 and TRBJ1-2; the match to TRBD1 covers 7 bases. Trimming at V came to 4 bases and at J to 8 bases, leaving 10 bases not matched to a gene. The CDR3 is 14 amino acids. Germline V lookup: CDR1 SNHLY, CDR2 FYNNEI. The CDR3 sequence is CASSARGRIFGYTF. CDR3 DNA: TGTGCCAGCAGTGCGAGGGGGCGAATATTCGGCTACACCTTC.

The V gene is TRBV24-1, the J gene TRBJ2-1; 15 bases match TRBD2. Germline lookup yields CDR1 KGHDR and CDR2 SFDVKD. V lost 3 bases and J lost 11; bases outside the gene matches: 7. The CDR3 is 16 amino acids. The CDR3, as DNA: TGTGCCACCAGTGATGGGACTAGCGGGGGGCCACCAAAGCAGTTCTTC. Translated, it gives CATSDGTSGGPPKQFF.

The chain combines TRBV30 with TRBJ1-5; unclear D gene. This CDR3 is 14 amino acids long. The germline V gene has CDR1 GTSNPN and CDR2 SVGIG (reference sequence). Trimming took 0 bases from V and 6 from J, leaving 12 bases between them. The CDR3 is CAWSVAPGTQPQHF. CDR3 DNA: TGTGCCTGGAGTGTAGCTCCGGGAACTCAGCCCCAGCATTTT.

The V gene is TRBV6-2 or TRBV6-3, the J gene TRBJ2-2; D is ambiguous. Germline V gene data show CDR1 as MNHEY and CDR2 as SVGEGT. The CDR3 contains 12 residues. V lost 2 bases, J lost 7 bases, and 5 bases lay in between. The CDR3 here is CASSYPIGELFF. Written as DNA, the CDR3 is TGTGCCAGCAGTTACCCAATCGGGGAGCTGTTTTTT.

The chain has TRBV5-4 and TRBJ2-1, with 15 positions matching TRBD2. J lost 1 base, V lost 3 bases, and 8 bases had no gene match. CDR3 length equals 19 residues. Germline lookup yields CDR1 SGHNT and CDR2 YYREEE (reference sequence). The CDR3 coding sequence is TGTGCCAGCAGCTCACCGGGACTAGCGGGGGGTGGTTCCTACAATGAGCAGTTCTTC. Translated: CASSSPGLAGGGSYNEQFF.

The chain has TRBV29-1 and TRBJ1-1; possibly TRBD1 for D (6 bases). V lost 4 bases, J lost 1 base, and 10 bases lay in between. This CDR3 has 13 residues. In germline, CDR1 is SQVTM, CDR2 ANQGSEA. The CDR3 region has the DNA TGCAGCGTTGGCAGGGGCGGGAACACTGAAGCTTTCTTT. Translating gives CSVGRGGNTEAFF.

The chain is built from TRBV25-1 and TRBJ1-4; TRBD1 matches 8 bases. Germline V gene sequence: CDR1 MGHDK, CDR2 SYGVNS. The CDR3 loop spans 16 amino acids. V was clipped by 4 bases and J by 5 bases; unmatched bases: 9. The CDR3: CASSAYQGATNEKLFF. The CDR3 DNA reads TGTGCCAGCAGTGCCTACCAGGGGGCTACAAATGAAAAACTGTTTTTT.